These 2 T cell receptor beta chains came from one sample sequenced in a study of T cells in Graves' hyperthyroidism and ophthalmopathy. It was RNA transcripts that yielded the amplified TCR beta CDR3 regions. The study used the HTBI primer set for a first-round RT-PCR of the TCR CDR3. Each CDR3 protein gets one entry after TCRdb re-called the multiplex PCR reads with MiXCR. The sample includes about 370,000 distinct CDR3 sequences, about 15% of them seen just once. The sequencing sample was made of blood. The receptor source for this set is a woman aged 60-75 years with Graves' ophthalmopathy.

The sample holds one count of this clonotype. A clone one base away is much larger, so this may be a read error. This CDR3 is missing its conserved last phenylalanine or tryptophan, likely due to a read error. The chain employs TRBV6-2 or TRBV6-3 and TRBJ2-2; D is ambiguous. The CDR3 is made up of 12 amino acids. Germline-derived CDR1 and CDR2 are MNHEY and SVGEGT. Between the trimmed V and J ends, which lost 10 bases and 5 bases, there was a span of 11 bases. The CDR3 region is CATQTDTGELFV. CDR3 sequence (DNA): TGTGCCACCCAGACTGATACCGGGGAGCTGTTTGTT.

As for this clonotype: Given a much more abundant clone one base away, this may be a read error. The CDR3 region is CANRNGTSGFYEQYF. Written as DNA, the CDR3 is TGCGCCAACAGAAACGGGACTAGCGGATTCTACGAGCAGTACTTC. The chain employs TRBV5-1 and TRBJ2-7; 11 nucleotides match TRBD2. Unmatched junction bases numbered 11, after V lost 9 bases and J lost 3 bases. This CDR3 comprises 15 residues. The V gene's germline CDR1 is SGHRS and CDR2 YFSETQ.